This entry lists 30 T cell receptor beta chains sequenced from one sample in a study of blood T cell repertoires in COVID-19. Sequenced by immunoSEQ multiplex PCR; TCRdb stores in-frame clones only, minus some. Here the sample spans approximately 200,000 clones, just under 90% being singletons. Sequencing was carried out using peripheral blood. Receptors originate from a man aged 60-69 years who had recovered from COVID-19.

This chain connects TRBV6-4 to TRBJ2-1; the match to TRBD2 covers 11 bases. Germline CDR1 and CDR2: MRHNA and SNTAGT. The V and J ends lost 6 bases and 6 bases, in that order; junction bases with no gene match: 4. This CDR3 contains 14 residues. The CDR3 spells CASSALAGGNEQFF. The DNA for the CDR3 is TGTGCCAGCAGCGCCCTAGCGGGAGGCAATGAGCAGTTCTTC.

V usage is TRBV5-1 and J usage is TRBJ2-2, with D tentatively TRBD1 (7 bases). This CDR3 comprises 14 residues. V lost 7 bases to trimming and J lost 0 bases, with 10 bases between them. Germline assignment: CDR1 SGHRS and CDR2 YFSETQ. The DNA of the CDR3 is TGCGCCAGCGGAGGGACAGCGAACACCGGGGAGCTGTTTTTT. This sequence encodes CASGGTANTGELFF.

The gene calls are TRBV10-2 and TRBJ2-5; a weak D match, TRBD2 (6 bases). In germline, CDR1 is WSHSY, CDR2 SAAADI. This CDR3 is built from 16 residues. V was shortened by 2 bases and J by 5 bases, with 18 bases between the two germline ends. As DNA, the CDR3 is TGCGCCAGCAGTGAGCCCTGGGCGGAGGGGACCGAGACCCAGTACTTC. The encoded protein is CASSEPWAEGTETQYF.

The chain uses TRBV10-1 and TRBJ1-5; D unclear. The CDR3 runs to 14 residues. V was trimmed by 8 bases and J by 6 bases, leaving 17 bases between them. Germline V gene sequence: CDR1 WNHNN, CDR2 SYGVQD (reference sequence). In nucleotides, the CDR3 is TGCGCCAGCGACCGACCCCAGCGGGCTCAGCCCCAGCATTTT. Its translation: CASDRPQRAQPQHF.

CDR3 in DNA: TGTGCCAGCAGCTTACAGGGGGGAGACACTGAAGCTTTCTTT. The encoded protein is CASSLQGGDTEAFF. The rearrangement links TRBV7-9 to TRBJ1-1, with 7 bases matching TRBD1. The germline CDR1 and CDR2 sequences are SEHNR and FQNEAQ (reference sequence). The V gene end was trimmed by 2 bases and the J gene end by 3 bases; junction bases not matched to a gene: 3. The CDR3 is made up of 14 amino acids. Looking up the rest from reference TRBV7-9 and TRBJ1-1 gives the full variable domain: DTGVSQNPRHKITKRGQNVTFRCDPISEHNRLYWYRQTLGQGPEFLTYFQNEAQLEKSRLLSDRFSAERPKGSFSTLEIQRTEQGDSAMYLCASSLQGGDTEAFFGQGTRLTVV.

The chain is built from TRBV28 and TRBJ1-2; D gene unclear. Germline CDR1 and CDR2: MDHEN and SYDVKM. This CDR3 has 15 residues. V lost 2 bases to trimming and J lost 4 bases, with 14 bases between them. The CDR3 region is CASSLNFGISYGYTF. CDR3 sequence (DNA): TGTGCCAGCAGTTTAAATTTTGGCATCTCCTATGGCTACACCTTC.

The chain links TRBV5-1 to TRBJ1-2; D not certain. The CDR3 has 14 residues. Deletions cut 8 bases from V and 5 bases from J, with 19 bases between. In germline, CDR1 is SGHRS, CDR2 YFSETQ. DNA for the CDR3: TGCGCCAGTCGGAGCACCGGGGAGGTGTATGGCTACACCTTC. Translating gives CASRSTGEVYGYTF.

The chain links TRBV19 to TRBJ2-3; a weak D match, TRBD2 (6 bases). Per the germline V gene, CDR1 is LNHDA and CDR2 is SQIVND (reference sequence). V lost 3 bases to trimming and J lost 5 bases, with 15 bases between them. The CDR3 covers 15 residues. The CDR3 DNA is TGTGCCAGTAGTATGGGAGGACCACCCGGAGATACGCAGTATTTT. This translates into CASSMGGPPGDTQYF.

This CDR3 reads CASSLTGGRDSPLHF. The CDR3 nucleotides read TGCGCCAGCAGCTTGACAGGGGGCCGGGATTCACCCCTCCACTTT. The chain links TRBV5-1 to TRBJ1-6; 9 positions agree with TRBD1. Germline-derived CDR1 and CDR2 are SGHRS and YFSETQ. The CDR3 loop spans 15 amino acids. The J segment lost 8 bases and the V segment lost 1 base, leaving 4 bases of the junction unmatched.

This rearrangement joins TRBV6-5 to TRBJ1-6; 7 bases match TRBD1. V gave up 6 bases and J gave up 9 bases; unmatched junction bases: 11. This CDR3 is built from 15 residues. Germline V gives CDR1 MNHEY, CDR2 SVGAGI. The CDR3 nucleotides are TGTGCCAGCAGGGGACAGAAGGGGGAGGTTTCACCCCTCCACTTT. This encodes CASRGQKGEVSPLHF.

In nucleotides, the CDR3 is TGCGCCAGCAGCTTGGTTCCCGGACAGGGAGGGACTACGGGAGAGCAGTACTTC. It codes for CASSLVPGQGGTTGEQYF. This chain joins TRBV5-1 and TRBJ2-7, with D perhaps TRBD1 (8 bases). V lost 0 bases to trimming and J lost 7 bases, with 26 bases between them. CDR3 size: 18 residues. Per germline, CDR1 SGHRS and CDR2 YFSETQ.

The chain joins TRBV9 to TRBJ1-2, with D maybe TRBD1 (6 bases). Germline CDR1 SGDLS, CDR2 YYNGEE. Trimming stripped 0 bases from V and 8 bases from J, with 14 bases between. The CDR3 has 14 residues. The CDR3 sequence is CASSVASGARGYTF. As DNA, the CDR3 is TGTGCCAGCAGCGTAGCTTCAGGGGCGCGAGGCTACACCTTC.

V usage is TRBV5-8 and J usage is TRBJ1-6, with a possible D match to TRBD1 (6 bases). The germline V and J ends were trimmed by 4 bases and 2 bases, with 16 bases remaining between them. Germline V gene sequence: CDR1 SGHTS, CDR2 YDEGEE. The CDR3 length is 17 residues. CDR3 nucleotides: TGTGCCAGCAGCAAGATGGGGGCGAGCGCCTATAATTCACCCCTCCACTTT. Protein sequence: CASSKMGASAYNSPLHF. The whole variable domain, filled in from reference TRBV5-8 and TRBJ1-6, reads EAGVTQSPTHLIKTRGQQATLRCSPISGHTSVYWYQQALGLGLQFLLWYDEGEERNRGNFPPRFSGRQFPNYSSELNVNALELEDSALYLCASSKMGASAYNSPLHFGNGTRLTVT.

This clone was seen a handful of times. This chain links TRBV3-1 (or the pseudogene TRBV3-2) with TRBJ1-5, with D perhaps matching TRBD1 (6 bases). Germline V gene lookup returns CDR1 LGHDT and CDR2 YNNKEL (reference sequence). The CDR3 totals 15 residues. Trimming shortened V by 0 bases and J by 7 bases, and 13 bases separated the two germline ends. The CDR3 region has the DNA TGTGCCAGCAGCCAAGAGGGTCGGCAGGGGCAGCCCCAGCATTTT. It is translated as CASSQEGRQGQPQHF.

The chain links TRBV7-2 to TRBJ2-7, with a weak D call TRBD2 (7 bases). CDR3 length equals 14 residues. V was trimmed by 4 bases and J by 4 bases, leaving 14 bases between them. Germline V lookup: CDR1 SGHTA, CDR2 FQGNSA. The chain's CDR3 is CASSSRGGSYEQYF. The DNA of the CDR3 is TGTGCCAGCAGCTCTCGCGGGGGCAGTTACGAGCAGTACTTC.

The CDR3 sequence: CASSLGGYGRTNTEAFF. The CDR3 nucleotides are TGTGCCAGCAGCTTGGGAGGGTATGGTAGGACGAACACTGAAGCTTTCTTT. The chain uses TRBV5-4 and TRBJ1-1, with unresolved D. From germline, CDR1 is SGHNT and CDR2 YYREEE (reference sequence). The length of the CDR3 is 17 residues. Trimming removed 0 bases at V and 1 base at J, with 16 bases between.

This chain links TRBV6-2 or TRBV6-3 with TRBJ2-7, with 9 nucleotides matching TRBD2. V lost 5 bases and J lost 1; bases outside the gene matches: 6. The CDR3 runs 15 residues. Germline values: CDR1 MNHEY, CDR2 SVGEGT. Here the CDR3 reads CASSRPSGISYEQYF. CDR3 nucleotide sequence: TGTGCCAGCAGTCGCCCTAGCGGGATATCCTACGAGCAGTACTTC.

The chain joins TRBV11-3 to TRBJ2-1; D is ambiguous. In germline, CDR1 is SGHNT, CDR2 YENEEA. Trimming removed 3 bases at V and 8 bases at J, with 8 bases between. This CDR3 contains 12 residues. CDR3 residues: CASSLVGHEQFF. The CDR3 DNA sequence: TGTGCCAGCAGCTTGGTTGGGCATGAGCAGTTCTTC.

This rearrangement joins TRBV19 to TRBJ1-1; the match to TRBD1 covers 8 bases. CDR1 LNHDA and CDR2 SQIVND come from the germline V gene (reference sequence). This CDR3 comprises 13 residues. The trim removed 8 bases at V and 3 bases at J, leaving 5 bases unmatched. CDR3 loop: CASAQGADTEAFF. The CDR3 nucleotides read TGTGCCAGTGCTCAGGGGGCGGACACTGAAGCTTTCTTT.

The chain uses TRBV6-5 and TRBJ2-1; 8 positions match TRBD2. The CDR3 runs to 15 residues. In germline, CDR1 is MNHEY, CDR2 SVGAGI. The ends lost 6 bases at V and 5 bases at J; junction bases unmatched: 9. The CDR3 is CASSLAGKGDNEQFF. CDR3 in DNA: TGTGCCAGCAGCCTAGCGGGCAAGGGGGACAATGAGCAGTTCTTC.

The V and J genes are TRBV11-1 and TRBJ1-6; tentatively, D is TRBD1 (6 bases). Germline V gene sequence: CDR1 SGHAT, CDR2 FQDESV (reference sequence). The V end was cut by 2 bases, the J end by 5 bases, with 10 bases between. The CDR3 spans 15 residues. CDR3 in amino acids: CASSLRAGDNSPLHF. CDR3 in DNA: TGTGCCAGCAGCTTAAGGGCAGGGGATAATTCACCCCTCCACTTT.

V and J are TRBV28 and TRBJ2-7, with TRBD1 matching over 7 bases. V shed 8 bases, J shed 2 bases, and the junction held 3 bases outside the gene matches. Germline V CDR1 and CDR2: MDHEN, SYDVKM. The CDR3 covers 12 residues. As DNA, the CDR3 is TGTGCCAGCCTAGGGGGCCCCTACGAGCAGTACTTC. Translated, it gives CASLGGPYEQYF.

The chain carries TRBV19 and TRBJ1-5; D gene uncertain. The germline V and J ends were trimmed by 1 base and 1 base, with 14 bases remaining between them. CDR3 size: 17 residues. Germline values: CDR1 LNHDA, CDR2 SQIVND (reference sequence). Here the CDR3 DNA reads TGTGCCAGTAGTATAGTCTGGCAGGACTTAAGCAATCAGCCCCAGCATTTT. Protein: CASSIVWQDLSNQPQHF. The entire variable domain, with the rest obtained from reference TRBV19 and TRBJ1-5, is as follows: DGGITQSPKYLFRKEGQNVTLSCEQNLNHDAMYWYRQDPGQGLRLIYYSQIVNDFQKGDIAEGYSVSREKKESFPLTVTSAQKNPTAFYLCASSIVWQDLSNQPQHFGDGTRLSIL.

This clone came up once. This chain links TRBV30 with TRBJ1-2; D uncertain. In germline, CDR1 is GTSNPN, CDR2 SVGIG (reference sequence). V was trimmed by 6 bases and J by 4 bases, leaving 15 bases between them. The CDR3 has 13 residues. CDR3 sequence (DNA): TGTGCCTGTGAGACCCGACACTTCTATGGCTACACCTTC. This encodes CACETRHFYGYTF.

The chain couples TRBV14 to TRBJ1-6; no firm D call. The CDR3 is 15 amino acids. V was pared by 0 bases and J by 9 bases, with 12 bases between. The germline CDR1 and CDR2 sequences are SGHDN and FVKESK. In DNA form, the CDR3 reads TGTGCCAGCAGCCAAGATAGAGTCCCCTTTTCACCCCTCCACTTT. Translated: CASSQDRVPFSPLHF.

The chain uses TRBV30 and TRBJ1-5, with D perhaps matching TRBD1 (6 bases). Germline assignment: CDR1 GTSNPN and CDR2 SVGIG (reference sequence). Trimming left V 3 bases short and J 2 bases short, with 8 bases between. The length of the CDR3 is 13 residues. CDR3 nucleotide sequence: TGTGCCTGGAGCGGGACACGCAATCAGCCCCAGCATTTT. This translates into CAWSGTRNQPQHF.

The rearrangement links TRBV19 to TRBJ2-3, with TRBD2 matching 7 bases. Germline lookup yields CDR1 LNHDA and CDR2 SQIVND (reference sequence). This CDR3 region has 15 residues. Trimming at V came to 2 bases and at J to 1 base, leaving 3 bases not matched to a gene. In DNA form, the CDR3 reads TGTGCCAGTAGTATAAGTACTAGCGGCACAGATACGCAGTATTTT. Translating gives CASSISTSGTDTQYF.

The chain recombines TRBV10-3 with TRBJ2-3; 8 positions match TRBD2. The CDR3 totals 15 residues. Trimming cost V 6 bases and J 0 bases; bases outside gene matches: 5. Germline values: CDR1 ENHRY, CDR2 SYGVKD. In nucleotides, the CDR3 is TGTGCCATCAGCCTAGCGGGCGCGAGCACAGATACGCAGTATTTT. Amino acids: CAISLAGASTDTQYF.

The chain uses TRBV25-1 and TRBJ1-1, with 7 nucleotides matching TRBD1. Germline V gene lookup returns CDR1 MGHDK and CDR2 SYGVNS. Unmatched junction bases numbered 7, after V lost 7 bases and J lost 5 bases. There are 13 residues in the CDR3. CDR3 residues: CASTSGGWTEAFF. The CDR3 DNA reads as TGTGCCAGCACTTCAGGGGGATGGACTGAAGCTTTCTTT.

The chain employs TRBV5-1 and TRBJ1-2, with a weak D call TRBD1 (6 bases). Germline lookup yields CDR1 SGHRS and CDR2 YFSETQ. Deletions cut 0 bases from V and 8 bases from J, with 17 bases between. The CDR3 sequence is 15 residues long. The CDR3 DNA sequence: TGCGCCAGCAGCTTGGAGGGGGTTTGGGGACGGGGCTACACCTTC. Protein product: CASSLEGVWGRGYTF. Complete variable domain (other parts from reference TRBV5-1 and TRBJ1-2): KAGVTQTPRYLIKTRGQQVTLSCSPISGHRSVSWYQQTPGQGLQFLFEYFSETQRNKGNFPGRFSGRQFSNSRSEMNVSTLELGDSALYLCASSLEGVWGRGYTFGSGTRLTVV.